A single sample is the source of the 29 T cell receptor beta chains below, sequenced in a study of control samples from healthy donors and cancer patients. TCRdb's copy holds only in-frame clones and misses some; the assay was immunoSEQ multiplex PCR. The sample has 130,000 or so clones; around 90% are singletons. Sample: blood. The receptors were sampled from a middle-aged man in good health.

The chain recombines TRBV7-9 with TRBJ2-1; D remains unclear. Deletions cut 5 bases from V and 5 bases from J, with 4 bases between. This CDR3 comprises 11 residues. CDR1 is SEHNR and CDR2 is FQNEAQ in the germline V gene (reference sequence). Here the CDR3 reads CASSHNNEQFF. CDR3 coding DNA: TGTGCCAGCAGCCACAACAATGAGCAGTTCTTC.

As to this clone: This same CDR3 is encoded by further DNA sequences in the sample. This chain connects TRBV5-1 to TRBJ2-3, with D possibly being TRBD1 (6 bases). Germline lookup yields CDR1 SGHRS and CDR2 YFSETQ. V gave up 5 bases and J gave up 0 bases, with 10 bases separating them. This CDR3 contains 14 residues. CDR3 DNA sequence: TGCGCCAGCAGTCCGGGGACAAGCACAGATACGCAGTATTTT. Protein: CASSPGTSTDTQYF.

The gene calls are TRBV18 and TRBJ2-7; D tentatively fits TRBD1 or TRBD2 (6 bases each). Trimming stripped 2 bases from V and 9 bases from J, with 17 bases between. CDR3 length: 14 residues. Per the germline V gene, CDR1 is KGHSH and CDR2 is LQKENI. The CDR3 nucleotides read TGTGCCAGCTCACCAGCGGGACAAGACACTAGGCAGTACTTC. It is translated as CASSPAGQDTRQYF.

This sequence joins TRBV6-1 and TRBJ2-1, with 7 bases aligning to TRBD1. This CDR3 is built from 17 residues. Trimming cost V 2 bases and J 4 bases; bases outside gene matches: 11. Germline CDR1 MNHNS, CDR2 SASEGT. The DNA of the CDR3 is TGTGCCAGCAGTGAACGGACAGGCCATATAAGGTACAATGAGCAGTTCTTC. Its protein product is CASSERTGHIRYNEQFF.

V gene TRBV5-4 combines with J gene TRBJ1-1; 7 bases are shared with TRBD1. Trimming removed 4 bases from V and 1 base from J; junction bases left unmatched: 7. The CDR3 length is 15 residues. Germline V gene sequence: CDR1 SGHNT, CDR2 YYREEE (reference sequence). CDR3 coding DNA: TGTGCCAGCAGCAAAGAAACAGGGGCGAACACTGAAGCTTTCTTT. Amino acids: CASSKETGANTEAFF.

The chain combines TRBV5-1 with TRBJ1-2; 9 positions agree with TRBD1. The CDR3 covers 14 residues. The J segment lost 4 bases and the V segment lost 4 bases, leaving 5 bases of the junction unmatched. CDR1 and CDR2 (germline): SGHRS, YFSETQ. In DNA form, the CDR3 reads TGCGCCAGCAGCGGAGGACAGGGGAGCTATGGCTACACCTTC. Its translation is CASSGGQGSYGYTF.

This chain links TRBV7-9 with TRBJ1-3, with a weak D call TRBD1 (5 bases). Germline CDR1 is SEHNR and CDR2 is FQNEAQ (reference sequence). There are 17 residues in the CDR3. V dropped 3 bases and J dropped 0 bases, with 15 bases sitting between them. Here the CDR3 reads CASSFPGSESSGNTIYF. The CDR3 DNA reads TGTGCCAGCAGCTTCCCAGGGTCGGAAAGCTCTGGAAACACCATATATTTT.

The CDR3: CASSLASGVSVEQYF. DNA for the CDR3: TGCGCCAGCAGCTTAGCTAGCGGGGTTTCCGTCGAGCAGTACTTC. The V call is TRBV5-1, the J call TRBJ2-7; 9 positions match TRBD2. The CDR3 is 15 amino acids. Trimming cost V 2 bases and J 6 bases; bases outside gene matches: 9. The germline gives CDR1 SGHRS, CDR2 YFSETQ.

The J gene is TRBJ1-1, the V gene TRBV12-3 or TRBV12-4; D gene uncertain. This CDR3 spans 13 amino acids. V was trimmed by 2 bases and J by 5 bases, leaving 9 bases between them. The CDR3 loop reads CASSLWAGTEAFF. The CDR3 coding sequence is TGTGCCAGCAGTTTATGGGCGGGTACTGAAGCTTTCTTT.

CDR3: CASSLPRKGTYEQYF. Written as DNA, the CDR3 is TGTGCCAGCAGCTTACCCCGAAAGGGGACCTACGAGCAGTACTTC. J is TRBJ2-7 and V is TRBV5-4; TRBD1 might be the D (5 bases). Per germline, CDR1 SGHNT and CDR2 YYREEE (reference sequence). V lost 2 bases and J lost 2, with 14 bases in between. CDR3 length equals 15 residues.

The CDR3 loop reads CASLRHRGGDTEAFF. The CDR3 DNA is TGTGCCAGCCTCAGGCACAGGGGCGGGGACACTGAAGCTTTCTTT. This chain connects TRBV27 to TRBJ1-1; 7 bases fit TRBD1. Germline trimming cut 8 bases from V and 3 bases from J; bases unmatched to any gene: 12. The CDR3 sequence is 15 residues long. Germline lookup yields CDR1 MNHEY and CDR2 SMNVEV (reference sequence).

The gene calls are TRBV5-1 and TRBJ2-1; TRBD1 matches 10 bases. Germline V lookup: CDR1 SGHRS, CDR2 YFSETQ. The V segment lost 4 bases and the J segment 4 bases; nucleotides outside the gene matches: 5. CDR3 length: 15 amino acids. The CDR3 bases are TGCGCCAGCAGCATCCGGGACAGGGGATACAATGAGCAGTTCTTC. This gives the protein CASSIRDRGYNEQFF.

This CDR3 reads CASSSGDPTGETQYF. As DNA, the CDR3 is TGCGCCAGCAGCTCGGGGGACCCGACGGGGGAGACCCAGTACTTC. The V and J genes are TRBV5-1 and TRBJ2-5; tentatively, D is TRBD2 (6 bases). Germline lookup yields CDR1 SGHRS and CDR2 YFSETQ. V was clipped by 3 bases and J by 5 bases, with 17 bases between them. The CDR3 spans 15 residues.

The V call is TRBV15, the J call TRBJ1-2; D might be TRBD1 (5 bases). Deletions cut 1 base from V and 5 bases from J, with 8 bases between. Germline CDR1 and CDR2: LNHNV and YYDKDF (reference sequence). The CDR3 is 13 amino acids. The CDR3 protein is CATSRGRGYGYTF. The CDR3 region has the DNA TGTGCCACCAGCAGAGGGAGGGGATATGGCTACACCTTC.

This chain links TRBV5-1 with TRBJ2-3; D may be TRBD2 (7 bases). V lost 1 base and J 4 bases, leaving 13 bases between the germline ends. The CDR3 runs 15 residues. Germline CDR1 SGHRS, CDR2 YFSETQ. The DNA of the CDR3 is TGCGCCAGCAGCTTGCTCACAGGGAGGGCAGATACGCAGTATTTT. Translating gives CASSLLTGRADTQYF.

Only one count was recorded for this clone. CDR3 protein: CASNYRTGNTIYF. In DNA form, the CDR3 reads TGTGCCAGCAACTATCGCACTGGAAACACCATATATTTT. The chain joins TRBV27 to TRBJ1-3; D is unclear. The CDR3 sequence is 13 residues long. CDR1 MNHEY and CDR2 SMNVEV come from the germline V gene (reference sequence). V was trimmed by 7 bases and J by 2 bases, leaving 9 bases between them.

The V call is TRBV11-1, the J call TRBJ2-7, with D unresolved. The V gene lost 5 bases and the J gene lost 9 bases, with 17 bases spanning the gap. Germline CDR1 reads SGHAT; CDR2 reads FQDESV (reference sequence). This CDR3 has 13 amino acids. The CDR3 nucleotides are TGTGCCAGCAGCAGTTCCCGGGCCTCGCTGCAGTACTTC. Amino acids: CASSSSRASLQYF.

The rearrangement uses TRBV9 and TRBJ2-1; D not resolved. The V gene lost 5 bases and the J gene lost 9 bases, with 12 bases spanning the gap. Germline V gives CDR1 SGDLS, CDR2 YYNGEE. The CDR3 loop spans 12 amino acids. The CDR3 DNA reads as TGTGCCAGCAGTATAGAGGTTGCTGAGCAGTTCTTC. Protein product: CASSIEVAEQFF.

The CDR3: CASSYEIAGGYTQYF. The CDR3 nucleotides read TGTGCCAGCAGCTACGAGATAGCGGGGGGGTATACGCAGTATTTT. The V and J genes are TRBV11-2 and TRBJ2-3; 11 bases are a match to TRBD2. Per germline, CDR1 SGHAT and CDR2 FQNNGV. CDR3 length: 15 residues. V was pared by 4 bases and J by 7 bases, with 7 bases of the junction left unmatched.

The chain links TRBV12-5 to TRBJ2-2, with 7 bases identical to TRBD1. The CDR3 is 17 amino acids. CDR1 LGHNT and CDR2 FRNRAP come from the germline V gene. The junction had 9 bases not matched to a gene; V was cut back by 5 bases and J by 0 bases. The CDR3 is CASGPGTTGANTGELFF. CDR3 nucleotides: TGTGCTAGTGGTCCGGGAACTACAGGGGCGAACACCGGGGAGCTGTTTTTT.

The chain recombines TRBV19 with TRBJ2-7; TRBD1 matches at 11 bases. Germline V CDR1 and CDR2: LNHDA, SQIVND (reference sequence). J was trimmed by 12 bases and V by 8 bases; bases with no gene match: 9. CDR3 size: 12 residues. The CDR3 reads CASFPGQGVLYF. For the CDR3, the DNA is TGTGCCAGTTTCCCGGGACAGGGGGTGCTGTACTTC.

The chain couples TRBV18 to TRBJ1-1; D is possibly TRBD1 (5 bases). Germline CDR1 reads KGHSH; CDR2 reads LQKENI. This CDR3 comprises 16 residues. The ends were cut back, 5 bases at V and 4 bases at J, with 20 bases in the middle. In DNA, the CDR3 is TGTGCCAGCTCATTTGCTTCTGGAGGGCAGGGCACTGAAGCTTTCTTT. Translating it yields CASSFASGGQGTEAFF.

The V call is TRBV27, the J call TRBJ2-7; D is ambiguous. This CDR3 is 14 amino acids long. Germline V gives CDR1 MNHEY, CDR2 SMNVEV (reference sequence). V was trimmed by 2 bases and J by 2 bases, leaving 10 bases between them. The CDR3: CASSLQSGPYEQYF. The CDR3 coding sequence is TGTGCCAGCAGTTTACAGTCTGGTCCCTACGAGCAGTACTTC.

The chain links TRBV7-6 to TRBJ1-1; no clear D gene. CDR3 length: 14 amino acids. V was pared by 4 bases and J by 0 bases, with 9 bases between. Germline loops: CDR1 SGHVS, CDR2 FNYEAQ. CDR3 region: CASSSYGLNTEAFF. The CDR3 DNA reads TGTGCCAGCAGCTCCTATGGGCTGAACACTGAAGCTTTCTTT.

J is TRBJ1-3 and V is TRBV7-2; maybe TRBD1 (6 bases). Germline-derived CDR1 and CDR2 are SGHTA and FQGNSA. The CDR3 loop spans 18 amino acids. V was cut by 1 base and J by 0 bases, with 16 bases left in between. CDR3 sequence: CASSLEIGGGNSGNTIYF. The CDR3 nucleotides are TGTGCCAGCAGCTTAGAGATCGGGGGGGGCAACTCTGGAAACACCATATATTTT.

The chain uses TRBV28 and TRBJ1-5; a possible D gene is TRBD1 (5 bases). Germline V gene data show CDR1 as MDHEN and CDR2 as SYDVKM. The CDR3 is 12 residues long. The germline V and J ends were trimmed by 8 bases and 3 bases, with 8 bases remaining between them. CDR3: CASRGLNQPQHF. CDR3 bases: TGTGCCAGCCGGGGCCTCAATCAGCCCCAGCATTTT.

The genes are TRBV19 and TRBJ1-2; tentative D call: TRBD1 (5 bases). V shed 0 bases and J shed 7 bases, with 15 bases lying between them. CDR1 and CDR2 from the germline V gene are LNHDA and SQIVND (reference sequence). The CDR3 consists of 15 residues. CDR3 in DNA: TGTGCCAGTAGTATAGAGGTCGGGGGTTCGGGTGGCTACACCTTC. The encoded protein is CASSIEVGGSGGYTF.

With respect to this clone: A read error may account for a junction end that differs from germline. CDR3 protein: CASSSGVGETQYF. The DNA of the CDR3 is TGTGCTAGCAGCTCAGGAGTCGGGGAGACCCAGTACTTC. The chain has TRBV7-7 and TRBJ2-5; D is undetermined. The CDR3 totals 13 residues. The germline V gene has CDR1 SSHAT and CDR2 FNYEAQ (reference sequence).

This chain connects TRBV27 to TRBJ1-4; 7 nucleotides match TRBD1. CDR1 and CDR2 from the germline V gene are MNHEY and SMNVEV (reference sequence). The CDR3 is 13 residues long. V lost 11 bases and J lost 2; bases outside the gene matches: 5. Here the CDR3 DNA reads TGTGCCCATAAGGGGGCGACTAATGAAAAACTGTTTTTT. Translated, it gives CAHKGATNEKLFF.